Given below is one T cell receptor beta chain in context. CDR3 size: 20 residues. Trimming removed 2 bases from V and 2 bases from J; junction bases left unmatched: 17. Germline assignment: CDR1 MDHEN and CDR2 SYDVKM. This entry comes from a study of blood T cell repertoires in COVID-19. This table comes from immunoSEQ multiplex PCR, and its TCRdb copy is limited to in-frame clones, with some not included. This sample has around 41,000 clones; over 80% occur once, and the top ten carry approximately 43%. The TCR originated in a woman of 80 years or more with acute or convalescent COVID-19. This sequence joins TRBV28 and TRBJ2-5; 10 nucleotides match TRBD1. Sequenced input: peripheral blood. The CDR3 loop is CASSLRPTPRQGAGQETQYF. The CDR3, as DNA: TGTGCCAGCAGTTTAAGACCAACTCCTAGACAGGGGGCAGGGCAAGAGACCCAGTACTTC.